The present T cell receptor beta chain was sequenced within a study of T cell changes during pregnancy in multiple sclerosis. In germline, CDR1 is SGHVS, CDR2 FNYEAQ. The CDR3 has 14 residues. V was cut by 5 bases and J by 1 base, with 11 bases left in between. Here immunoSEQ multiplex PCR was the method, and the copy in TCRdb shows in-frame clones only, minus some. The sample lists roughly 29,000 clones, around nine tenths seen once, with roughly 5% in the top ten. The sequence came from a female donor with multiple sclerosis, enrolled in a pregnancy study. This sequence joins TRBV7-6 and TRBJ1-1; possible D gene TRBD1, 5 bases. The sample consisted of CD8+ T cells from peripheral blood mononuclear cells, taken before pregnancy. The CDR3 region is CASSPGAANTEAFF. The CDR3 region has the DNA TGTGCCAGCAGCCCTGGGGCAGCGAACACTGAAGCTTTCTTT.